This TCR beta chain derives from a study of T cell responses to AZD1222 COVID-19 vaccine. CDR3 length equals 14 residues. From germline, CDR1 is SGHTA and CDR2 FQGNSA. V was trimmed by 3 bases and J by 4 bases, leaving 9 bases between them. Here immunoSEQ multiplex PCR was the method, and the copy in TCRdb shows in-frame clones only, minus some. This table has some 250,000 clones, approximately 94% appearing once. This chain joins TRBV7-2 and TRBJ2-2; D may be TRBD1 (6 bases). The source material was peripheral blood, sampled 28 days after the second AZD1222 dose. This TCR came from an adult who received the AZD1222 COVID-19 vaccine. The DNA of the CDR3 is TGTGCCAGCAGCTTCGGACAGCTCACCGGGGAGCTGTTTTTT. Translation gives CASSFGQLTGELFF.